This record looks at one T cell receptor (beta chain) sequence and its context. This specimen belongs to a study of blood T cell repertoires in COVID-19. Study-level background: Sites across the United States, Italy and Spain contributed samples from acute and convalescent COVID-19. T cells, B-cell-depleted T cells, or PBMCs provided the cDNA or gDNA that served as material.

Original data processing: For nucleated cells, counts were estimated from reference gene primer amplification. Sequencing was performed with immunoSEQ multiplex PCR; in TCRdb, only in-frame clones are kept and a portion is missing. The V and J calls and clone size were taken over from that table, and D and trimming were inferred from the DNA. The data contain tens of thousands of clones, about nine tenths of them seen just once; the ten biggest clones take up approximately 29%. Germline loops: CDR1 LNHDA, CDR2 SQIVND (reference sequence). The CDR3 consists of 16 residues. The V and J ends lost 4 bases and 5 bases, in that order; junction bases with no gene match: 10.

This rearrangement joins TRBV19 to TRBJ2-3; 9 bases match TRBD1. Source material: peripheral blood. The sequence came from an elderly woman with active or convalescent COVID-19. The CDR3 DNA sequence: TGTGCCAGTAGTAGGGGACAGGGAGGAGCAATAGATACGCAGTATTTT. Protein: CASSRGQGGAIDTQYF.